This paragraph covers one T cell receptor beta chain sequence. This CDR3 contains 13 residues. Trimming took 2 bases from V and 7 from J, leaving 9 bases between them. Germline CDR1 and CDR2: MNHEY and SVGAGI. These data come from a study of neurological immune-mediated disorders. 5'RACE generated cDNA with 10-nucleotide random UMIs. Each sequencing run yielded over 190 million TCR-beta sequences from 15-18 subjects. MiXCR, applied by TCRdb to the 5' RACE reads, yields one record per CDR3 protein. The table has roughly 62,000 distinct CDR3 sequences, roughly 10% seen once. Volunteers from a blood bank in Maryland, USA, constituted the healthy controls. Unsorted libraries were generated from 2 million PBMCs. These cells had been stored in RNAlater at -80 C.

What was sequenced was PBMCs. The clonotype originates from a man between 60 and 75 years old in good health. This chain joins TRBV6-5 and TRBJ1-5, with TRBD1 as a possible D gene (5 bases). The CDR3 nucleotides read TGTGCCAGCAGTTACGGGGGATCCCAGCCCCAGCATTTT. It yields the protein CASSYGGSQPQHF.